This TCR beta chain originates from a study of regulatory T cells in long-lasting Graves disease. Study-wide background: The criterion for persistent Graves' disease was over 5 years of antithyroid drugs with positive TSH receptor antibodies. Findings and caveats of the study: Patients with persistent Graves' had lower TCR diversity than newly diagnosed patients. Persistent disease was characterized by preferential usage of TRBV28, TRBJ1-2 and TRBJ2-5.

Of note for this clonotype: Its specificity is not known.

With iRepertoire HTBI primers and Arm-PCR of CDR3 regions, TCR beta libraries were built. TCRdb fed the multiplex PCR reads into MiXCR, producing one record per CDR3 protein. Among more than 300,000 distinct CDR3 sequences listed, 23% were seen once. The germline V gene has CDR1 MNHEY and CDR2 SVGAGI. V lost 0 bases to trimming and J lost 4 bases, with 9 bases between them. The CDR3 covers 15 residues. The sample's time point: persistent/refractory GD, antithyroid drugs over 5 years with positive TRAb. Extracted PBMC RNA gave rise to the TCR library. The receptor was derived from a woman between 40 and 55 years old with Graves disease. This material consisted of peripheral blood mononuclear cells (PBMCs), taken when the disease was refractory, from a patient treated with antithyroid drugs. The chain uses TRBV6-5 and TRBJ2-2, with a possible D match to TRBD1 (6 bases). The CDR3 protein is CASSYSGGFTGELFF. DNA for the CDR3: TGTGCCAGCAGTTACTCAGGGGGATTCACCGGGGAGCTGTTTTTT.